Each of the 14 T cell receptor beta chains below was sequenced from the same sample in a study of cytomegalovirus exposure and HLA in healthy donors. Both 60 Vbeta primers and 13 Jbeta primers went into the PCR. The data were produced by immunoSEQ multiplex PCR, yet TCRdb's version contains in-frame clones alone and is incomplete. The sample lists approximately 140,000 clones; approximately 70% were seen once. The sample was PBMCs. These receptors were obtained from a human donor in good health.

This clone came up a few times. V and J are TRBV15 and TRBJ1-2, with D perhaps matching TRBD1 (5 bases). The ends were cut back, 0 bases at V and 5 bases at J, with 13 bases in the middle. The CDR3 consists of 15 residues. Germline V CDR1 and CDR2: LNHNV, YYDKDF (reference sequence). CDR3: CATSRDLDKGYGYTF. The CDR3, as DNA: TGTGCCACCAGCAGAGATCTGGACAAGGGTTATGGCTACACCTTC.

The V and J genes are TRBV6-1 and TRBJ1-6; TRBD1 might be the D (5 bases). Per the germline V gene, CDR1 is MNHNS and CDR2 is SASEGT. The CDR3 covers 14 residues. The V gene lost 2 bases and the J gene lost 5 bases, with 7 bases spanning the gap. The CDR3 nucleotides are TGTGCCAGCAGTGAACAGACAGATAATTCACCCCTCCACTTT. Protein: CASSEQTDNSPLHF.

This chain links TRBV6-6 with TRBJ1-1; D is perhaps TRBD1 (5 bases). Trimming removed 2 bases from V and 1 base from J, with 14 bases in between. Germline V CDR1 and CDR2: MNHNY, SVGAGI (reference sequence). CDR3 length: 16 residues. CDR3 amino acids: CASSYVSGSGNTEAFF. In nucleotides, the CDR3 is TGTGCCAGCAGTTACGTTTCAGGGTCGGGGAACACTGAAGCTTTCTTT.

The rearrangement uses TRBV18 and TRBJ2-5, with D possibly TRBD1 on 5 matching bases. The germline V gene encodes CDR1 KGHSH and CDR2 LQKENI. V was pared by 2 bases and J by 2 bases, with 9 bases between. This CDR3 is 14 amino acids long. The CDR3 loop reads CASSPRAGQETQYF. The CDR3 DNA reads TGTGCCAGCTCACCAAGGGCAGGGCAAGAGACCCAGTACTTC.

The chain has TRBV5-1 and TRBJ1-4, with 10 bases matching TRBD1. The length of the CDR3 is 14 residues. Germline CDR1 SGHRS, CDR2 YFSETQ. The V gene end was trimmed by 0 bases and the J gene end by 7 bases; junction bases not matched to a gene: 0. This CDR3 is CASSLGDRGEKLFF. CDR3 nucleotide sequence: TGCGCCAGCAGCTTGGGGGACAGGGGTGAAAAACTGTTTTTT.

This CDR3 reads CASSVEGLAPNNEQFF. The CDR3 DNA reads as TGTGCCAGCAGCGTTGAAGGACTAGCCCCCAACAATGAGCAGTTCTTC. V usage is TRBV7-9 and J usage is TRBJ2-1, with 8 bases aligning to TRBD2. V lost 5 bases, J lost 5 bases, and 11 bases stayed unmatched. Germline V gene data show CDR1 as SEHNR and CDR2 as FQNEAQ (reference sequence). The CDR3 extends over 16 amino acids. The full variable domain, its missing parts supplied by reference TRBV7-9 and TRBJ2-1, is DTGVSQNPRHKITKRGQNVTFRCDPISEHNRLYWYRQTLGQGPEFLTYFQNEAQLEKSRLLSDRFSAERPKGSFSTLEIQRTEQGDSAMYLCASSVEGLAPNNEQFFGPGTRLTVL.

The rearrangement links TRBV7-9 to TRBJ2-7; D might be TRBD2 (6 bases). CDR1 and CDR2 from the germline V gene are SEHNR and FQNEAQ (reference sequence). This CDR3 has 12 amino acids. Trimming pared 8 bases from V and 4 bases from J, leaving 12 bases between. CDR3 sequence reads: CASVQGGYEQYF. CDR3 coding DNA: TGTGCCAGCGTCCAGGGAGGTTACGAGCAGTACTTC.

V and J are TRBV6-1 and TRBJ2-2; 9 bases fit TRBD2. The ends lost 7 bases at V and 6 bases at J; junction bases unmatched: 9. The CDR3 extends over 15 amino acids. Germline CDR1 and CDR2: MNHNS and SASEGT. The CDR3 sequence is CASNGGTSRAGELFF. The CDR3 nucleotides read TGTGCCAGCAATGGCGGGACTAGCCGAGCCGGGGAGCTGTTTTTT.

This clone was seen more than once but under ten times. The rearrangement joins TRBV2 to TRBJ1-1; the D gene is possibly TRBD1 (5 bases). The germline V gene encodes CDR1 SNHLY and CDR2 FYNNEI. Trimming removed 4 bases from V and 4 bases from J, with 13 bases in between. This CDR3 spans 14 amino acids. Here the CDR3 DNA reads TGTGCCAGCAGTGTTCAGGGAATGGGCACTGAAGCTTTCTTT. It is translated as CASSVQGMGTEAFF. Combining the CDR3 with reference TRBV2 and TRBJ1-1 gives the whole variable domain EPEVTQTPSHQVTQMGQEVILRCVPISNHLYFYWYRQILGQKVEFLVSFYNNEISEKSEIFDDQFSVERPDGSNFTLKIRSTKLEDSAMYFCASSVQGMGTEAFFGQGTRLTVV.

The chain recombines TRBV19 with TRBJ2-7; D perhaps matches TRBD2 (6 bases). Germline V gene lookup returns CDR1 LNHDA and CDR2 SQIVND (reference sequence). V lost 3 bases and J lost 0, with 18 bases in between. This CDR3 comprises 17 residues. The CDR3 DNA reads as TGTGCCAGTAGTATTGGCGTCGGCGGGGATAGCTCCTACGAGCAGTACTTC. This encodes CASSIGVGGDSSYEQYF.

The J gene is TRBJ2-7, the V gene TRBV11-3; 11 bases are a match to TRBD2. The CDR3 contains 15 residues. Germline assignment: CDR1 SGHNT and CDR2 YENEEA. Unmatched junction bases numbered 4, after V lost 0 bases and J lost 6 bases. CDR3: CASSLEGLAGGEQYF. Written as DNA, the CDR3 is TGTGCCAGCAGCTTAGAGGGGCTAGCGGGAGGCGAGCAGTACTTC.

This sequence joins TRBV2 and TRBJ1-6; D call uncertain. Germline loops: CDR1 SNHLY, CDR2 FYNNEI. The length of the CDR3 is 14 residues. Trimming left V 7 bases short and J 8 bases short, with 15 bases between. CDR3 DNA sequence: TGTGCCAGCACCCAGACCAGGAGGGATTCACCCCTCCACTTT. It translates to CASTQTRRDSPLHF.

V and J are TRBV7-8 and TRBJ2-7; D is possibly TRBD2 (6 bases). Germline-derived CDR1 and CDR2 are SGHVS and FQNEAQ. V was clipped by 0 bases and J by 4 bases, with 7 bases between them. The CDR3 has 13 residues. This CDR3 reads CASSLAGGYEQYF. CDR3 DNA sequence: TGTGCCAGCAGCTTAGCGGGGGGTTACGAGCAGTACTTC.

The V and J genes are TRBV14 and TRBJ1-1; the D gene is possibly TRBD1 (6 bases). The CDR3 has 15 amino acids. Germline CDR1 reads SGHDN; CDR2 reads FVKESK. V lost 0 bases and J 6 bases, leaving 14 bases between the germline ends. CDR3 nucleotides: TGTGCCAGCAGCCAAGATCCTAGGGAGGGGGCTGAAGCTTTCTTT. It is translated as CASSQDPREGAEAFF.